This T cell receptor (beta chain) is drawn from a study of blood T cell repertoires in COVID-19. CDR1 and CDR2 from the germline V gene are PRHDT and FYEKMQ (reference sequence). The V gene lost 5 bases and the J gene lost 0 bases, with 8 bases spanning the gap. The CDR3 runs 15 residues. The assay was immunoSEQ multiplex PCR, and TCRdb's table has in-frame clones only and misses some. The sample has 270,000 or so clones, roughly 85% seen once; the top ten hold 3.1%. This clone was recorded a few times. The genes are TRBV13 and TRBJ2-6; D unclear. This TCR was recovered from a woman aged 18 to 35 with acute or convalescent COVID-19. Sequences were obtained from peripheral blood. The CDR3 nucleotides read TGTGCCAGCAGCCCCTCCTACTCTGGGGCCAACGTCCTGACTTTC. Protein product: CASSPSYSGANVLTF.